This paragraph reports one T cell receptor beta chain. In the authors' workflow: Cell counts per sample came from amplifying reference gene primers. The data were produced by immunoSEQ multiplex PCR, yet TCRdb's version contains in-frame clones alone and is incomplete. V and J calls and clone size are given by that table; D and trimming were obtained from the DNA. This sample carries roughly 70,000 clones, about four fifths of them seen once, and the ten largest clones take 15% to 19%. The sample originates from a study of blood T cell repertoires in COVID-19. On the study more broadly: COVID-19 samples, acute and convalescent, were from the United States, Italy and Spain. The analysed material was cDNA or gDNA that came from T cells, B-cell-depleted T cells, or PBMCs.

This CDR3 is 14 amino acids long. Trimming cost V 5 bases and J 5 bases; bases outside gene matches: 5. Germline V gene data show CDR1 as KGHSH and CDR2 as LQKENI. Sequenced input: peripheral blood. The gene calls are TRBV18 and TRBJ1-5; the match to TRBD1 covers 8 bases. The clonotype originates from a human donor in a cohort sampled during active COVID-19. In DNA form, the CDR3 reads TGTGCCAGCTCAAAACAGGGGGGGGATCAGCCCCAGCATTTT. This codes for CASSKQGGDQPQHF.